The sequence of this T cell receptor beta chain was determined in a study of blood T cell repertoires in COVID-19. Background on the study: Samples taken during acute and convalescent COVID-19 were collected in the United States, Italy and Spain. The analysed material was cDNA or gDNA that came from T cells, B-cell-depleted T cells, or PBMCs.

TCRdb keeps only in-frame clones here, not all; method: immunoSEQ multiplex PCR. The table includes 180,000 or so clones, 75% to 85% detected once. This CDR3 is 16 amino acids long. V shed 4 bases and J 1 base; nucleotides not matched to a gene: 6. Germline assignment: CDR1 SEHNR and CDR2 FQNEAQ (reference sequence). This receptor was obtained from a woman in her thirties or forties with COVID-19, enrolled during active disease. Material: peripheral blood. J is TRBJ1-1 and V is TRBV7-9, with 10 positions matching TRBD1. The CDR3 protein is CASSSPGDRGNTEAFF. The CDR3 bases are TGTGCCAGCAGCTCCCCCGGGGACAGGGGGAACACTGAAGCTTTCTTT.